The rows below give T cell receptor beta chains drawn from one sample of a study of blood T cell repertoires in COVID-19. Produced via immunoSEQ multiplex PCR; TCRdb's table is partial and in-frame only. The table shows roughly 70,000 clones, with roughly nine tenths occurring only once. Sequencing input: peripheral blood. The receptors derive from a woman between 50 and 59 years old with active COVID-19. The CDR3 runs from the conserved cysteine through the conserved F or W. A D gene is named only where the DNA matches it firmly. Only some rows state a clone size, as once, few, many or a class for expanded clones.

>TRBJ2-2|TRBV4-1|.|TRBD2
TGCGCCAGCAGCCGAGGACTAGCGGGAGTAACCGGGGAGCTGTTTTTT
CASSRGLAGVTGELFF
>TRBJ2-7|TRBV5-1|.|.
TGCGCCAGCAGCTTGGAAACCGACTACTCTGGGTACTACGAGCAGTACTTC
CASSLETDYSGYYEQYF
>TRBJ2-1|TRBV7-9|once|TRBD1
TGTGCCAGCCGCGACAGGGGAGCCGGGGGCGAGCAGTTCTTC
CASRDRGAGGEQFF
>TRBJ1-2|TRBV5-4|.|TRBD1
TGTGCCAGCAGCTCCCGGGACAGGGGAAGTTCAACCTATGGCTACACCTTC
CASSSRDRGSSTYGYTF
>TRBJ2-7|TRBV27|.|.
TGTGCCAGCAGCAGTCGCCAAAGCGGCCTCAACTACGAGCAGTACTTC
CASSSRQSGLNYEQYF
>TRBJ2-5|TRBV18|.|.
TGTGCCAGCTCATTCCTTCAAGAGACCCAGTACTTC
CASSFLQETQYF
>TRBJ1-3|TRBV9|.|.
TGTGCCAGCAGCGTACAGGTTACCTCTGGAAACACCATATATTTT
CASSVQVTSGNTIYF
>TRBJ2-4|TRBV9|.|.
TGTGCCAGCAGCGTAGGCTCGCGGATAGGCGCCAAAAACATTCAGTACTTC
CASSVGSRIGAKNIQYF
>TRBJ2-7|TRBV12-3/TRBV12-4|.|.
TGTGCCAGCACCTACAGGGTACCCTACGAGCAGTACTTC
CASTYRVPYEQYF
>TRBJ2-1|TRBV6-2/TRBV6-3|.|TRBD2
TGTGCCAGCAGGCCTAGCGGGAGGGCCGATGAGCAGTTCTTC
CASRPSGRADEQFF
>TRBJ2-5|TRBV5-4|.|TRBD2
TGTGCCAGCAGGTCGCAGACTAGCGGGAGTGGGGAGACCCAGTACTTC
CASRSQTSGSGETQYF